This T cell receptor beta chain was recovered during a study of cytomegalovirus exposure and HLA in healthy donors. This clone has a single count. CDR3 length: 14 residues. CDR1 is MNHEY and CDR2 is SVGAGI in the germline V gene. Trimming cost V 0 bases and J 1 base, with 6 bases left between them. Using immunoSEQ multiplex PCR, the repertoire was profiled, and TCRdb retains in-frame clones only, with some absent. The table records some 160,000 clones, around 90% of them present only once. The clonotype was recovered from a man younger than 35 in good health and CMV-seronegative. V gene TRBV6-5 combines with J gene TRBJ1-1; D is unclear. The source material was PBMCs. CDR3 sequence (DNA): TGTGCCAGCAGTTACTCGACTGGGAACACTGAAGCTTTCTTT. This translates into CASSYSTGNTEAFF.